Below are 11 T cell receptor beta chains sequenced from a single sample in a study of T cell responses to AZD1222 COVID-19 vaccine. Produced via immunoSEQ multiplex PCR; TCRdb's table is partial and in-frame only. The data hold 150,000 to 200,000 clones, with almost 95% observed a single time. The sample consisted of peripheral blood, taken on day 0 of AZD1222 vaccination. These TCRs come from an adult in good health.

CDR3 sequence (DNA): TGTGCCAGCAGGCGGACACGGGCTGTGTGGGAGCAGTACTTC. Translating gives CASRRTRAVWEQYF. The chain is built from TRBV28 and TRBJ2-7; perhaps TRBD1 as D (5 bases). CDR1 and CDR2 (germline): MDHEN, SYDVKM. The CDR3 totals 14 residues. Trimming removed 6 bases at V and 7 bases at J, with 19 bases between.

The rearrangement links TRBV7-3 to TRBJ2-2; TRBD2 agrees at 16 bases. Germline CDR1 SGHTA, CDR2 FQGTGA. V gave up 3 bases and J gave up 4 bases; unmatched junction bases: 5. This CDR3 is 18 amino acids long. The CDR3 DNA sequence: TGTGCCAGCAGCTTCCGGGGACTAGCGGGAGGGAGCACCGGGGAGCTGTTTTTT. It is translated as CASSFRGLAGGSTGELFF.

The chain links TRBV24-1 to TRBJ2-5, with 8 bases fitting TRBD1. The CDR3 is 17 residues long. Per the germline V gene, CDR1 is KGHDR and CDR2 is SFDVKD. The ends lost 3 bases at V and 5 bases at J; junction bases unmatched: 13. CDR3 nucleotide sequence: TGTGCCACCAGTGATGCCAACTTACAGGGGGGCTGGGAGACCCAGTACTTC. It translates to CATSDANLQGGWETQYF.

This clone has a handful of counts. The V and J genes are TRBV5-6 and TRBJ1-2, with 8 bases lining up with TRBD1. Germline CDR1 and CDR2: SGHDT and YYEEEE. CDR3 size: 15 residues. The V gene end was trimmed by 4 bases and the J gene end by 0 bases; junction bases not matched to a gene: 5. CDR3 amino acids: CASSIPGQANYGYTF. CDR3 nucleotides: TGTGCCAGCAGCATACCGGGACAGGCTAACTATGGCTACACCTTC.

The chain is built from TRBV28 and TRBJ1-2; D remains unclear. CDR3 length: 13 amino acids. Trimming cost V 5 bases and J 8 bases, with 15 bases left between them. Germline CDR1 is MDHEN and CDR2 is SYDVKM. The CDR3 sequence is CASSPNGIGGYTF. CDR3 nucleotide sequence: TGTGCCAGCAGTCCAAACGGGATTGGCGGCTACACCTTC.

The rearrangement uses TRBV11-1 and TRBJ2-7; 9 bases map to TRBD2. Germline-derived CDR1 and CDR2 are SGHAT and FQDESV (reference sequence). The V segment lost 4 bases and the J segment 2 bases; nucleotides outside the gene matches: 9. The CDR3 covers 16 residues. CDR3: CASSSPAAGGPYEQYF. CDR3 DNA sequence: TGTGCCAGCAGCTCCCCTGCAGCGGGAGGACCCTACGAGCAGTACTTC.

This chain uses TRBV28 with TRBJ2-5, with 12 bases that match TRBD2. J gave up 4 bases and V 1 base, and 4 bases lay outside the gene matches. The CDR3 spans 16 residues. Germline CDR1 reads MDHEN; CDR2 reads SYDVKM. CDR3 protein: CASSLSSGRAVETQYF. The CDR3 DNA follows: TGTGCCAGCAGTTTATCTAGCGGGAGGGCCGTAGAGACCCAGTACTTC.

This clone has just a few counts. Here the CDR3 reads CASSLRDSLSGNTIYF. The CDR3 DNA reads TGCGCCAGCAGCCTTCGGGACAGCCTCTCTGGAAACACCATATATTTT. The chain has TRBV5-1 and TRBJ1-3, with 7 nucleotides matching TRBD1. Trimming took 4 bases from V and 0 from J; bases not matched to a gene: 7. The CDR3 contains 16 residues. Looked up from germline, CDR1 is SGHRS and CDR2 is YFSETQ.

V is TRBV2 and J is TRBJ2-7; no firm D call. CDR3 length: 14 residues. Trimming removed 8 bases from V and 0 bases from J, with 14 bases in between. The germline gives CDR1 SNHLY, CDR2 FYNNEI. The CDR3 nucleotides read TGTGCCAGCGTATTGGGCAGGACCTCCTACGAGCAGTACTTC. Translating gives CASVLGRTSYEQYF.

The CDR3 region has the DNA TGCGCCAGCAGTTCTCAGACAGGGAGATCCTACGAGCAGTACTTC. Its translation: CASSSQTGRSYEQYF. The rearrangement joins TRBV5-1 to TRBJ2-7; 7 bases agree with TRBD1. J gave up 1 base and V 5 bases, and 9 bases lay outside the gene matches. Germline CDR1 is SGHRS and CDR2 is YFSETQ. The CDR3 loop spans 15 amino acids.

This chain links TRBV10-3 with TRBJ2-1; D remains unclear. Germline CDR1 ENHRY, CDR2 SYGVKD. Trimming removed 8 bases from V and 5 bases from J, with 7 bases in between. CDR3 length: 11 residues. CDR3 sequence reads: CAISRNNEQFF. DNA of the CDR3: TGTGCCATCTCCCGGAACAATGAGCAGTTCTTC.